Only a few counts were recorded for the clone carrying this TCR beta chain. Its matching antigen is unknown. These data are taken from a study of T cell repertoires in cytomegalovirus infection. For the study at large: Newly reported HLA-C-restricted and thoroughly characterized HLA-B-restricted CMV epitopes were employed. Findings and caveats of the study: HLA-C-restricted, CMV-specific TCR beta clonotypes were dominant ex vivo.

TCRdb fed the reads into MiXCR, producing one record per CDR3 protein. Found here are about 220,000 distinct CDR3 sequences, around 40% of them singletons; the top ten hold more than 50%. Source: CD8+ T cells from cultured PBMCs, taken from culture after CMV antigen stimulation. The sequence derives from a human donor in good health (CMV status not recorded). Some clones in this sample may be carry-over from other donors' samples.

CDR3 protein: CASSPVTYNEQFF. The CDR3 DNA is TGTGCCAGCAGCCCGGTGACTTACAATGAGCAGTTCTTC. The V call is TRBV7-2, the J call TRBJ2-1; no definite D call. Germline CDR1 is SGHTA and CDR2 is FQGNSA. The CDR3 consists of 13 residues. V gave up 5 bases and J gave up 4 bases, with 9 bases separating them.